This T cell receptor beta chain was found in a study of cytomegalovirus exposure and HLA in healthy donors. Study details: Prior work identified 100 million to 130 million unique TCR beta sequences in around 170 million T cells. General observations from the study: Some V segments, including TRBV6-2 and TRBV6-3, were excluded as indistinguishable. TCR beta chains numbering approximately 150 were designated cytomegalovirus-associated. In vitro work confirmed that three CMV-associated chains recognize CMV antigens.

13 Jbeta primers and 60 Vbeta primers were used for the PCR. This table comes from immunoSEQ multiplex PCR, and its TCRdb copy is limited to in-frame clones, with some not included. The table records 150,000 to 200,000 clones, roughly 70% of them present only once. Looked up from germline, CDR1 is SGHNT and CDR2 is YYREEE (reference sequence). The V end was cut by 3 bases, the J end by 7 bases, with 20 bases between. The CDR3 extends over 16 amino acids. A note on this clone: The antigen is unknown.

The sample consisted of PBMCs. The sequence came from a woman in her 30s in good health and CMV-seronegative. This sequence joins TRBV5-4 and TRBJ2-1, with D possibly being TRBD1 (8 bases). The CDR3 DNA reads TGTGCCAGCAGCTCGGGGGACAGGACTAGAGGTAATGAGCAGTTCTTC. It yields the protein CASSSGDRTRGNEQFF. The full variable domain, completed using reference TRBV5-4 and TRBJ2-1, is ETGVTQSPTHLIKTRGQQVTLRCSSQSGHNTVSWYQQALGQGPQFIFQYYREEENGRGNFPPRFSGLQFPNYSSELNVNALELDDSALYLCASSSGDRTRGNEQFFGPGTRLTVL.